This entry is about one T cell receptor beta chain. The CDR3 runs to 17 residues. With 0 bases clipped from V and 5 bases from J, the junction kept 10 bases outside the gene matches. Germline CDR1 and CDR2: MNHNS and SASEGT. This sample was included in a study of OX40 agonist ivuxolimab in advanced cancers. Whole-study context: Head and neck, renal cell, melanoma or hepatocellular carcinoma were the cancers that dose-escalation patients had.

Assay used: immunoSEQ multiplex PCR; TCRdb lists only in-frame clones, some missing. The table lists roughly 100,000 clones, 90% of them singletons, with around 0.47% in the top ten. The sequencing used CD4+ or CD8+ T cells sorted from blood, collected in a trial of the OX40 agonist ivuxolimab. The origin of this receptor is an adult with an advanced solid tumor such as melanoma, head and neck, liver or kidney cancer. The chain is built from TRBV6-1 and TRBJ2-7; 10 bases map to TRBD2. CDR3 loop: CASSEAHSGGPQDEQYF. The DNA of the CDR3 is TGTGCCAGCAGTGAAGCCCATAGCGGGGGGCCCCAGGACGAGCAGTACTTC.